Listed here are 15 T cell receptor beta chains from one sample, sequenced in a study of blood T cell repertoires in COVID-19. Clones were read by immunoSEQ multiplex PCR, and TCRdb kept only the in-frame ones, dropping some. The repertoire includes around 290,000 clones, about 89% of them detected once, and 7.8% sits in the top ten. Sequenced input: peripheral blood. These receptor sequences come from a woman aged 45 to 65 who had recovered from COVID-19.

The V call is TRBV30, the J call TRBJ1-3; unclear D gene. The CDR3 is 13 amino acids. Per the germline V gene, CDR1 is GTSNPN and CDR2 is SVGIG (reference sequence). Trimming took 0 bases from V and 2 from J, leaving 5 bases between them. CDR3 sequence reads: CAWSVLAGNTIYF. CDR3 nucleotides: TGTGCCTGGAGTGTACTCGCTGGAAACACCATATATTTT.

The chain links TRBV4-3 to TRBJ2-7; TRBD1 is a possible D gene (6 bases). CDR1 and CDR2 from the germline V gene are LGHNA and YSLEER. Trimming took 5 bases from V and 2 from J, leaving 13 bases between them. The CDR3 sequence is 14 residues long. The CDR3 nucleotides read TGCGCCAGCAGCATAGCACGGGACACCTACGAGCAGTACTTC. Encoded protein: CASSIARDTYEQYF.

This clone was counted once. V usage is TRBV11-2 and J usage is TRBJ2-7; no clear D. V lost 5 bases and J lost 2, with 10 bases in between. Germline V CDR1 and CDR2: SGHAT, FQNNGV. The length of the CDR3 is 13 residues. DNA of the CDR3: TGTGCCAGCAGCCCAATTGGGCCCTACGAGCAGTACTTC. Protein: CASSPIGPYEQYF.

The chain joins TRBV9 to TRBJ2-2, with D hard to call. CDR3 length: 14 residues. Germline V gene data show CDR1 as SGDLS and CDR2 as YYNGEE. V shed 3 bases and J shed 7 bases, with 13 bases lying between them. This chain's CDR3 is CASSDSLVGGELFF. The CDR3 DNA is TGTGCCAGCAGCGATTCATTGGTCGGCGGGGAGCTGTTTTTT.

The chain's CDR3 is CASSLNSYGYTF. The CDR3 DNA reads TGTGCCAGCAGTTTAAACAGCTATGGCTACACCTTC. The V call is TRBV28, the J call TRBJ1-2, with D hard to call. The germline V gene has CDR1 MDHEN and CDR2 SYDVKM. V was shortened by 2 bases and J by 4 bases, with 5 bases between the two germline ends. CDR3 length: 12 residues.

This sequence joins TRBV7-9 and TRBJ1-6; D not certain. V was cut by 6 bases and J by 7 bases, with 16 bases left in between. The CDR3 totals 15 residues. Germline CDR1 and CDR2: SEHNR and FQNEAQ (reference sequence). The CDR3 region has the DNA TGTGCCAGCAGTCTCCATGGGCTGCAGAATTCACCCCTCCACTTT. It codes for CASSLHGLQNSPLHF.

The sample holds a few counts of this clone. This CDR3 reads CASSKRELEQFF. CDR3 sequence (DNA): TGTGCCAGCAGCAAAAGAGAGCTTGAGCAGTTCTTC. V gene TRBV21-1 combines with J gene TRBJ2-1; the DNA was not used to check the table's D call, TRBD2. TRBV21-1 is described as a pseudogene. The CDR3 is 12 residues long.

The CDR3 loop reads CASSLGQWDSHYEQYF. CDR3 in DNA: TGTGCCAGCAGCTTAGGGCAATGGGACAGTCACTACGAGCAGTACTTC. The genes are TRBV7-9 and TRBJ2-7, with 7 bases lining up with TRBD1. This CDR3 has 16 residues. CDR1 is SEHNR, CDR2 FQNEAQ, per germline (reference sequence). V lost 1 base and J lost 3; bases outside the gene matches: 9.

The chain employs TRBV24-1 and TRBJ2-2; 7 nucleotides align to TRBD1. The V segment lost 4 bases and the J segment 4 bases; nucleotides outside the gene matches: 2. The CDR3 is 14 amino acids. Germline V gene lookup returns CDR1 KGHDR and CDR2 SFDVKD. The CDR3 spells CATSEAGGTGELFF. Written as DNA, the CDR3 is TGTGCCACCAGTGAAGCAGGGGGCACCGGGGAGCTGTTTTTT.

The gene calls are TRBV7-2 and TRBJ2-5; 13 nucleotides agree with TRBD2. The CDR3 is 19 residues long. The V and J ends lost 5 bases and 5 bases, in that order; junction bases with no gene match: 17. Germline CDR1 is SGHTA and CDR2 is FQGNSA. The CDR3, as DNA: TGTGCCAGCAGCCGTTACGAAACTAGCGGGAGGGCCTTGTGGGAGACCCAGTACTTC. Amino acids: CASSRYETSGRALWETQYF.

The sample holds one count of this clone. The chain carries TRBV6-2 or TRBV6-3 and TRBJ1-5; D perhaps matches TRBD1 (6 bases). The CDR3 is 15 amino acids. V was shortened by 5 bases and J by 0 bases, with 11 bases between the two germline ends. The germline gives CDR1 MNHEY, CDR2 SVGEGT. The CDR3 loop is CASSQQGSSNQPQHF. CDR3 coding DNA: TGTGCCAGCAGTCAACAGGGTTCTAGCAATCAGCCCCAGCATTTT.

CDR3: CASSPGQREAFF. CDR3 in DNA: TGTGCCAGCTCACCAGGACAGCGAGAAGCTTTCTTT. The V call is TRBV18, the J call TRBJ1-1; D perhaps matches TRBD1 (6 bases). Germline V gene sequence: CDR1 KGHSH, CDR2 LQKENI. The ends were cut back, 2 bases at V and 8 bases at J, with 9 bases in the middle. The CDR3 runs 12 residues.

This clone has a handful of counts. The V and J genes are TRBV7-9 and TRBJ1-2; D not resolved. The CDR3 contains 13 residues. The V gene lost 1 base and the J gene lost 6 bases, with 9 bases spanning the gap. The germline V gene has CDR1 SEHNR and CDR2 FQNEAQ (reference sequence). The CDR3 DNA is TGTGCCAGCAGCTTAGGTCATGCGGATGGCTACACCTTC. This gives the protein CASSLGHADGYTF. The whole variable domain, filled in from reference TRBV7-9 and TRBJ1-2, reads DTGVSQNPRHKITKRGQNVTFRCDPISEHNRLYWYRQTLGQGPEFLTYFQNEAQLEKSRLLSDRFSAERPKGSFSTLEIQRTEQGDSAMYLCASSLGHADGYTFGSGTRLTVV.

This chain links TRBV20-1 with TRBJ2-7, with D possibly being TRBD1 (6 bases). CDR1 and CDR2 (germline): DFQATT, SNEGSKA (reference sequence). Trimming removed 7 bases from V and 1 base from J, with 8 bases in between. The CDR3 is 11 amino acids. For the CDR3, the DNA is TGCAGTGGGACAGCTTCCTACGAGCAGTACTTC. Amino acids: CSGTASYEQYF.

The chain has TRBV29-1 and TRBJ2-7; TRBD1 agrees at 9 bases. Germline V CDR1 and CDR2: SQVTM, ANQGSEA. There are 13 residues in the CDR3. The V and J ends lost 5 bases and 7 bases, in that order; junction bases with no gene match: 9. This CDR3 is CSVLSQGAGEQYF. The CDR3 DNA reads as TGCAGCGTTCTTTCACAGGGGGCGGGGGAGCAGTACTTC.